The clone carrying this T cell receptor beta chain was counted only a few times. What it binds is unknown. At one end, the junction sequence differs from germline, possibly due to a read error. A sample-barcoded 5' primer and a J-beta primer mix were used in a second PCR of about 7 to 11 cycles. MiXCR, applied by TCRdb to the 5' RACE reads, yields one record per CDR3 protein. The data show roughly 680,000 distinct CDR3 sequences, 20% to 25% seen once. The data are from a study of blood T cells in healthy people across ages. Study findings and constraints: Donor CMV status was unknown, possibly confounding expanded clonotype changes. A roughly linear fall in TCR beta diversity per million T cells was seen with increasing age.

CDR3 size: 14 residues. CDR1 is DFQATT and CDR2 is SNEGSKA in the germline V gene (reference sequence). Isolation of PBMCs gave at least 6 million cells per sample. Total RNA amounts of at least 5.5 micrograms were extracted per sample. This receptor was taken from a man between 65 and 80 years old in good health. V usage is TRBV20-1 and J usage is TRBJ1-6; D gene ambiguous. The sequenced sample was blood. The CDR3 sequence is CSASTGSDNSPLHF. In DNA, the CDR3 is TGCAGTGCTAGTACCGGCTCCGATAATTCACCCCTCCACTTT.